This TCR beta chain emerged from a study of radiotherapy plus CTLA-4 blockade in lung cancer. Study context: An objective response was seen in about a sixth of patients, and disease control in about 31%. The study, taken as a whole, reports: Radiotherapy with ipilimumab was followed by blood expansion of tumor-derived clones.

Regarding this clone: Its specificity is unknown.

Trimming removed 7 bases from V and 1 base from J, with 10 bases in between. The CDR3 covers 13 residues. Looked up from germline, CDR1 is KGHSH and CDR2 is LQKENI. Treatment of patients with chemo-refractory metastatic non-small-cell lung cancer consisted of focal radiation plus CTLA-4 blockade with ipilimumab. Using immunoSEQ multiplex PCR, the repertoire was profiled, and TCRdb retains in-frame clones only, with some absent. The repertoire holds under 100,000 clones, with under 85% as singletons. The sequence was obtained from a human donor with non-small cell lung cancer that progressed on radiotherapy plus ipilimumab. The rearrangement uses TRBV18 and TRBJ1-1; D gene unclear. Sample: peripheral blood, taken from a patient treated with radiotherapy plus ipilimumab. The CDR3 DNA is TGTGCCAGCTTTGGCAGACAGAACACTGAAGCTTTCTTT. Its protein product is CASFGRQNTEAFF.